This entry features one T cell receptor (beta chain) sequence. Its specific antigen is unknown. Base qualities were left out, and no much larger clone turns up one base away. Each collaborating institution followed its own protocols to collect whole blood in K2EDTA tubes. For TCRbeta analysis, collaborator samples were shipped as frozen whole blood, as isolated PBMCs, or as DNA extracted from either sample type. TCRbeta CDR3 regions were amplified from genomic DNA using the immunoSEQ Assay, a bias-controlled multiplex PCR. On the study's bioinformatics: Nucleated cell counts per sample were estimated from amplification of reference gene primers within the assay. Sequence reads were collapsed and filtered to measure the absolute abundance of every unique TCRbeta CDR3 rearrangement. For each sample, productive Simpson clonality was calculated by taking the square root of Simpson's diversity index across productive rearrangements. The source is immuneACCESS, and TCRdb retained only in-frame sequences with V and J called. Part of the clones is not carried over; for the studies checked, unresolved V genes explain less than half of this, and the remainder is unexplained. V and J calls and clone size follow that table, whereas D and trimming were derived from the DNA. Counted in this sample were around 100,000 clones; roughly 85% of them appeared once. The ten biggest clones cover about an eighth of the sample.

This entry belongs to a study of blood T cell repertoires in COVID-19 (dated by TCRdb to 2019 to 2021). Study-level background: Collaborator samples came from the United States, Italy and Spain and covered acute and convalescent phases of COVID-19. The prospective study material was composed of cDNA or gDNA derived from T cells, B-cell-depleted T cells, or PBMCs. The dataset comprised deeply sampled blood TCRbeta repertoires from subjects exposed to, actively infected with, or recovered from COVID-19. The repertoires were released in a freely available public database intended as a resource for research on the immune response to SARS-CoV-2. The samples were drawn from the first 160 participants of the ongoing ImmuneRACE study and from 1,254 subjects provided by 6 global collaborators. Sample metadata almost always included a de-identified subject ID, COVID-19 status, age in years and sex. Where available, HLA class I and class II types were taken from metadata supplied by the sample provider and were not determined by assay-based typing.

Broad study findings and their caveats: The quantity of clinical and demographic metadata differed by source and by participant and was supplied without curation.

Cut back by 6 bases and 5 bases, the V and J ends lie 10 bases apart. There are 12 amino acids in the CDR3, from cysteine to phenylalanine inclusive. The retained sequence is limited to the CDR3, 36 bases, with the frame set at the first base. CDR1 and CDR2, per the germline V gene (reference sequence), are LNHDA and SQIVND. Sequencing was done on a sample of peripheral blood. The sequence was obtained from an older woman with acute or convalescent COVID-19. Recombination joined TRBV19 with TRBJ2-5; D gene: possibly TRBD2, on 5 matching bases. The CDR3 amino acid sequence is: CASSPGLETQYF. The sequenced DNA: TGTGCCAGTAGCCCGGGGTTGGAGACCCAGTACTTC.